This entry describes one T cell receptor (beta chain). Antigen unknown. The sample belongs to a study of cytomegalovirus exposure and HLA in healthy donors. Study-level results: The dataset shows that most TCR sequences were rare, while some public TCRs occurred in many donors. As confirmed in vitro, a few CMV-associated chains were specific for CMV antigens. Some TCR beta chains (about 170 of them) were listed as cytomegalovirus-associated.

V was clipped by 1 base and J by 7 bases; unmatched bases: 4. The CDR3 runs 15 residues. Germline V gene lookup returns CDR1 SGHVS and CDR2 FQNEAQ. The donors were part of the validation cohort of 100 to 150 subjects. That cohort was separate from the first cohort, which comprised 670 or so subjects. The table came from immunoSEQ multiplex PCR; TCRdb's copy has only in-frame clones and leaves some out. The sample lists about 98,000 clones, about 83% occurring once. This chain joins TRBV7-8 and TRBJ2-3, with 11 nucleotides matching TRBD1. The origin of this receptor is a woman aged 25 to 39 in good health and CMV-seronegative. The sample comprised PBMCs. The CDR3 nucleotides read TGTGCCAGCAGCTTAGTCGGACAGGGGGCCAATACGCAGTATTTT. This encodes CASSLVGQGANTQYF.